Following are 29 T cell receptor beta chains from one sample sequenced in a study of response to subunit inactivated influenza vaccine. TCRdb ran MiXCR on the RT-PCR reads and lists one entry per CDR3 protein. The table shows hundreds of thousands of distinct CDR3 sequences, with about 15% occurring only once. The sequences come from PBMCs from blood, collected 14 to 15 days before vaccination. The source of these receptors is a man aged 45-65 years who received an inactivated influenza vaccine.

This clonotype turned up a few times. The gene calls are TRBV28 and TRBJ2-7, with a weak D call TRBD1 (5 bases). V was pared by 3 bases and J by 4 bases, with 19 bases between. The germline V gene has CDR1 MDHEN and CDR2 SYDVKM. The CDR3 covers 16 residues. In DNA form, the CDR3 reads TGTGCCAGCAGTTTCACGCCAGGGTTAAGGAGATACGAGCAGTACTTC. Translation gives CASSFTPGLRRYEQYF.

This chain uses TRBV20-1 with TRBJ2-7; 7 bases are shared with TRBD2. CDR1 is DFQATT, CDR2 SNEGSKA, per germline (reference sequence). CDR3 length: 14 residues. The J segment lost 6 bases and the V segment lost 0 bases, leaving 8 bases of the junction unmatched. CDR3 nucleotides: TGCAGTGCTAGAGATCAGGATAGCGGGCCCGAGCAGTACTTC. This translates into CSARDQDSGPEQYF.

This clonotype was detected only a few times. The chain carries TRBV6-1 and TRBJ2-3; 16 bases map to TRBD2. V shed 5 bases, J shed 7 bases, and the junction held 6 bases outside the gene matches. This CDR3 contains 16 residues. Germline V gene data show CDR1 as MNHNS and CDR2 as SASEGT. CDR3 DNA sequence: TGTGCCAGCAGTCAACCGGGACTAGCGGGGGGGTATACGCAGTATTTT. It translates to CASSQPGLAGGYTQYF.

A few counts support this clonotype. V usage is TRBV5-4 and J usage is TRBJ2-7; 13 bases align to TRBD2. The V gene end was trimmed by 3 bases and the J gene end by 4 bases; junction bases not matched to a gene: 7. The CDR3 is made up of 16 amino acids. Germline loops: CDR1 SGHNT, CDR2 YYREEE (reference sequence). The CDR3 sequence is CASSSMTSGRTYEQYF. DNA for the CDR3: TGTGCCAGCAGCTCCATGACTAGCGGGAGGACGTACGAGCAGTACTTC.

This sequence joins TRBV20-1 and TRBJ2-4; TRBD2 is a possible D gene (6 bases). CDR3 length: 16 amino acids. V lost 3 bases to trimming and J lost 8 bases, with 23 bases between them. In germline, CDR1 is DFQATT, CDR2 SNEGSKA (reference sequence). DNA for the CDR3: TGCAGTGCTAGTAGACCCGGGGGTGGGTTGAGAGACATTCAGTACTTC. It codes for CSASRPGGGLRDIQYF.

The sample holds a few counts of this clonotype. This chain links TRBV12-3 or TRBV12-4 with TRBJ2-2, with 12 bases aligning to TRBD2. This CDR3 spans 16 amino acids. J lost 4 bases, V lost 6 bases, and 6 bases had no gene match. CDR3 in amino acids: CASSRLAGDPTGELFF. CDR3 nucleotide sequence: TGTGCCAGCAGCCGACTAGCGGGAGATCCCACCGGGGAGCTGTTTTTT.

This clonotype was observed a few times. The chain links TRBV7-2 to TRBJ2-1; 7 nucleotides agree with TRBD2. V was pared by 6 bases and J by 0 bases, with 5 bases of the junction left unmatched. Per germline, CDR1 SGHTA and CDR2 FQGNSA. The CDR3 covers 15 residues. CDR3 in DNA: TGTGCCAGCAGAGCGGGGATAAGCTCCTACAATGAGCAGTTCTTC. This gives the protein CASRAGISSYNEQFF.

V usage is TRBV29-1 and J usage is TRBJ2-1, with 14 bases aligning to TRBD2. Germline-derived CDR1 and CDR2 are SQVTM and ANQGSEA. Trimming removed 5 bases from V and 7 bases from J; junction bases left unmatched: 7. The CDR3 totals 15 residues. CDR3 residues: CSVPLTSGGANEQFF. CDR3 DNA: TGCAGCGTTCCGCTGACTAGCGGGGGGGCTAATGAGCAGTTCTTC.

This clonotype was seen a few times. The J gene is TRBJ2-1, the V gene TRBV3-1; TRBD2 matches at 9 bases. The V gene's germline CDR1 is LGHDT and CDR2 YNNKEL (reference sequence). Germline trimming cut 8 bases from V and 4 bases from J; bases unmatched to any gene: 6. This CDR3 has 14 residues. DNA for the CDR3: TGTGCCAGCGGCCTTGCGGGAGGGTACAATGAGCAGTTCTTC. This gives the protein CASGLAGGYNEQFF.

The genes are TRBV6-4 and TRBJ2-1, with 13 bases fitting TRBD2. The V and J ends lost 3 bases and 10 bases, in that order; junction bases with no gene match: 3. CDR3 size: 14 residues. The V gene's germline CDR1 is MRHNA and CDR2 SNTAGT. CDR3 region: CASSEQTSGGEQFF. CDR3 coding DNA: TGTGCCAGCAGTGAGCAGACTAGCGGGGGGGAGCAGTTCTTC.

This chain joins TRBV9 and TRBJ2-2, with no clear D. This CDR3 contains 14 residues. The germline gives CDR1 SGDLS, CDR2 YYNGEE. The V and J ends lost 4 bases and 2 bases respectively, with 9 bases between them. As DNA, the CDR3 is TGTGCCAGCAGCCCCCGTTCAAACACCGGGGAGCTGTTTTTT. Protein sequence: CASSPRSNTGELFF.

This chain uses TRBV24-1 with TRBJ2-1; D may be TRBD1 (5 bases). The CDR3 loop spans 12 amino acids. V dropped 6 bases and J dropped 9 bases, with 11 bases sitting between them. CDR1 and CDR2 (germline): KGHDR, SFDVKD. DNA of the CDR3: TGTGCCACCAGTCCAGGGTCTTTTGAGCAGTTCTTC. Protein product: CATSPGSFEQFF.

This clonotype turned up a few times. J is TRBJ2-2 and V is TRBV6-5; 10 bases line up with TRBD1. The junction had 2 bases not matched to a gene; V was cut back by 0 bases and J by 4 bases. CDR3 length equals 16 residues. Germline CDR1 is MNHEY and CDR2 is SVGAGI. CDR3 in DNA: TGTGCCAGCAGTTACTCGTGGGACAGGGGCACCGGGGAGCTGTTTTTT. Translated, it gives CASSYSWDRGTGELFF.

This clonotype was seen only a few times. The chain links TRBV6-2 or TRBV6-3 to TRBJ2-5; the match to TRBD1 covers 7 bases. CDR1 is MNHEY, CDR2 SVGEGT, per germline. V lost 0 bases and J lost 1; bases outside the gene matches: 5. This CDR3 contains 16 residues. The CDR3 here is CASSYSTGTVQETQYF. As DNA, the CDR3 is TGTGCCAGCAGTTACTCGACCGGGACAGTCCAAGAGACCCAGTACTTC.

CDR3 sequence (DNA): TGCAGCGTTGAAGGAGGCAACCTCTATGGCTACACCTTC. Protein product: CSVEGGNLYGYTF. This chain joins TRBV29-1 and TRBJ1-2; D is ambiguous. The V and J ends lost 1 base and 4 bases respectively, with 10 bases between them. Germline lookup yields CDR1 SQVTM and CDR2 ANQGSEA. CDR3 length: 13 residues. The whole variable domain, filled in from reference TRBV29-1 and TRBJ1-2, reads SAVISQKPSRDICQRGTSLTIQCQVDSQVTMMFWYRQQPGQSLTLIATANQGSEATYESGFVIDKFPISRPNLTFSTLTVSNMSPEDSSIYLCSVEGGNLYGYTFGSGTRLTVV.

The table lists this clonotype with a count of one. A junction end diverges from the germline sequence, so it may reflect a read error. J is TRBJ2-7 and V is TRBV14; TRBD2 aligns across 10 bases. This CDR3 region has 16 residues. CDR1 and CDR2 (germline): SGHDN, FVKESK. The CDR3 loop is CASSQARTSGPYEQYF. CDR3 DNA: TGTGCTAGCAGCCAAGCACGGACTAGCGGACCCTACGAGCAGTACTTC.

This clonotype has a handful of counts. The chain carries TRBV10-3 and TRBJ2-2; D is possibly TRBD1 (5 bases). The CDR3 length is 13 residues. From germline, CDR1 is ENHRY and CDR2 SYGVKD. V was shortened by 8 bases and J by 6 bases, with 13 bases between the two germline ends. The CDR3 DNA is TGTGCCATCTATACAGGTGTCTCCGGGGAGCTGTTTTTT. It is translated as CAIYTGVSGELFF.

J is TRBJ1-4 and V is TRBV11-2, with D possibly being TRBD1 (6 bases). Germline CDR1 is SGHAT and CDR2 is FQNNGV. Trimming cost V 6 bases and J 5 bases, with 16 bases left between them. The CDR3 extends over 15 amino acids. CDR3 protein: CASSSQGNVNEKLFF. In DNA, the CDR3 is TGTGCCAGCAGTTCGCAGGGGAATGTGAATGAAAAACTGTTTTTT.

In its sample, this clonotype was seen a few times. The chain has TRBV5-6 and TRBJ1-2, with 8 bases aligning to TRBD1. V dropped 4 bases and J dropped 4; count of bases not matched to a gene: 9. CDR1 and CDR2 from the germline V gene are SGHDT and YYEEEE. CDR3 length: 15 residues. CDR3 coding DNA: TGTGCCAGCAGCCCCCCCAGGGGGCAGGGCTATGGCTACACCTTC. It specifies CASSPPRGQGYGYTF.

This clonotype was observed a few times. V gene TRBV10-2 combines with J gene TRBJ2-7; TRBD1 matches 12 bases. This CDR3 spans 16 amino acids. Per the germline V gene, CDR1 is WSHSY and CDR2 is SAAADI. Trimming at V came to 3 bases and at J to 4 bases, leaving 7 bases not matched to a gene. The CDR3 DNA reads TGCGCCAGCAGTGAAATCGGGACAGGGGGCGGGTACGAGCAGTACTTC. Amino acid sequence: CASSEIGTGGGYEQYF.

In its sample, this clonotype was seen a few times. This rearrangement joins TRBV11-3 to TRBJ2-3; 13 bases agree with TRBD2. Germline CDR1 reads SGHNT; CDR2 reads YENEEA. This CDR3 contains 16 residues. V shed 5 bases and J 6 bases; nucleotides not matched to a gene: 8. DNA for the CDR3: TGTGCCAGCAGCCTCGGGACTAGCGGGATCGGGGATACGCAGTATTTT. Translated, it gives CASSLGTSGIGDTQYF.

The rearrangement links TRBV29-1 to TRBJ2-5; D is unresolved. The CDR3 runs to 13 residues. Germline V gene data show CDR1 as SQVTM and CDR2 as ANQGSEA. The V gene lost 6 bases and the J gene lost 2 bases, with 13 bases spanning the gap. This CDR3 reads CSVAGSKQETQYF. In DNA, the CDR3 is TGCAGCGTCGCCGGCAGTAAACAAGAGACCCAGTACTTC.

V and J are TRBV12-3 or TRBV12-4 and TRBJ2-4; D might be TRBD2 (6 bases). CDR3 length: 17 residues. Trimming took off 1 base at V and 4 bases at J, with 17 bases between the two ends. The CDR3 loop reads CASSLGGARGRKNIQYF. In DNA form, the CDR3 reads TGTGCCAGCAGTTTAGGGGGTGCGCGAGGGAGGAAAAACATTCAGTACTTC.

The genes are TRBV28 and TRBJ2-1, with D perhaps given as TRBD1 or TRBD2 (8 bases each). Germline V gene sequence: CDR1 MDHEN, CDR2 SYDVKM. Trimming removed 8 bases at V and 10 bases at J, with 24 bases between. The CDR3 contains 15 residues. This CDR3 is CASSPGGTGPWEQFF. CDR3 in DNA: TGTGCCAGCTCACCGGGGGGGACAGGTCCCTGGGAGCAGTTCTTC.

In this sample, this clonotype turned up a few times. The chain employs TRBV7-2 and TRBJ2-6, with 10 bases fitting TRBD2. This CDR3 spans 17 amino acids. V lost 2 bases and J lost 3; bases outside the gene matches: 4. Per germline, CDR1 SGHTA and CDR2 FQGNSA. As DNA, the CDR3 is TGTGCCAGCAGCTTATCTAGCGGGAGTTTTGGGGCCAACGTCCTGACTTTC. Residues: CASSLSSGSFGANVLTF. Supplemented by reference TRBV7-2 and TRBJ2-6, the full variable domain reads GAGVSQSPSNKVTEKGKDVELRCDPISGHTALYWYRQSLGQGLEFLIYFQGNSAPDKSGLPSDRFSAERTGGSVSTLTIQRTQQEDSAVYLCASSLSSGSFGANVLTFGAGSRLTVL.

This clonotype was observed at least ten times. The chain is built from TRBV20-1 and TRBJ1-1; tentative D call: TRBD1 (5 bases). CDR3 length equals 13 residues. Germline CDR1 reads DFQATT; CDR2 reads SNEGSKA (reference sequence). The ends were cut back, 0 bases at V and 1 base at J, with 6 bases in the middle. The CDR3 DNA is TGCAGTGCTAGAGAAGGACAGAACACTGAAGCTTTCTTT. Protein product: CSAREGQNTEAFF.

In this sample, this clonotype turned up many times. The chain joins TRBV9 to TRBJ2-5; possibly TRBD1 for D (5 bases). Between the trimmed V and J ends, which lost 0 bases and 3 bases, there was a span of 9 bases. Germline assignment: CDR1 SGDLS and CDR2 YYNGEE. CDR3 size: 14 residues. In DNA form, the CDR3 reads TGTGCCAGCAGCGTAGGGGGCAGGGAAGAGACCCAGTACTTC. Protein: CASSVGGREETQYF.

The chain uses TRBV2 and TRBJ2-1; the D call may be TRBD1 or TRBD2 (5 bases each). Germline V lookup: CDR1 SNHLY, CDR2 FYNNEI. The CDR3 contains 11 residues. V was trimmed by 7 bases and J by 12 bases, leaving 13 bases between them. For the CDR3, the DNA is TGTGCCAGCAACCCGGGGCGCGGGCAGTTCTTC. Encoded protein: CASNPGRGQFF.

This chain links TRBV24-1 with TRBJ2-1; a possible D gene is TRBD1 (9 bases). The ends were cut back, 3 bases at V and 9 bases at J, with 26 bases in the middle. CDR3 length: 18 amino acids. Germline loops: CDR1 KGHDR, CDR2 SFDVKD. The CDR3 reads CATSDAGGGGQGGIEQFF. Written as DNA, the CDR3 is TGTGCCACCAGTGATGCGGGGGGTGGGGGACAGGGCGGGATTGAGCAGTTCTTC.